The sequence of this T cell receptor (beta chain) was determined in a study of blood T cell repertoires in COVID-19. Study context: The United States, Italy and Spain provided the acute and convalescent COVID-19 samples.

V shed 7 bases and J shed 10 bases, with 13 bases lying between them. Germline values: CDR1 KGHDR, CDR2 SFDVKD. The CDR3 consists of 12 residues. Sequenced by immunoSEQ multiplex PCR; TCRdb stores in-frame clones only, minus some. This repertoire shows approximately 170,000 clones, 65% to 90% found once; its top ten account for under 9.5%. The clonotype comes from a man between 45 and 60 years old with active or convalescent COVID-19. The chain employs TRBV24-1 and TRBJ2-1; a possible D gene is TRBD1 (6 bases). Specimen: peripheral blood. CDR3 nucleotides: TGTGCCACCAGGGGGGCCAACCGGGAGCAGTTCTTC. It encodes CATRGANREQFF.